The 9 T cell receptor beta chains in this list originate from one sample, sequenced in a study of cytomegalovirus exposure and HLA in healthy donors (dated by TCRdb to the late 2010s). Libraries were constructed by the immunoSEQ multiplex PCR assay. For the multiplex PCR, a mixture combining 60 forward primers for TCR Vbeta segments and 13 reverse primers for TCR Jbeta segments was used. The immuneACCESS repertoire file appears here via TCRdb, limited to in-frame rearrangements. These files lack a portion of the clones; in checked studies, under half of the deficit traces to unresolved V genes, and the cause of the others is not known. This sample is represented by under 150,000 clones; 55% to 75% of them were singletons. Roughly 2.7% of the sample is in the top ten clones. Source material: PBMCs. These receptors were collected from a human donor in good health.

This chain joins TRBV9 and TRBJ2-3; D may be TRBD2 (6 bases). The length of the CDR3 is 16 residues. Per the germline V gene, CDR1 is SGDLS and CDR2 is YYNGEE. Trimming stripped 0 bases from V and 2 bases from J, with 13 bases between. This chain's CDR3 is CASSVAGSGVTDTQYF. The CDR3 coding sequence is TGTGCCAGCAGCGTAGCTGGGTCGGGGGTCACAGATACGCAGTATTTT.

The genes are TRBV18 and TRBJ1-4, with no clear D. V was trimmed by 3 bases and J by 8 bases, leaving 13 bases between them. CDR1 is KGHSH, CDR2 LQKENI, per germline. CDR3 length: 14 amino acids. CDR3 amino acids: CASSPGQPPEKLFF. CDR3 DNA sequence: TGTGCCAGCTCACCGGGCCAGCCACCCGAAAAACTGTTTTTT.

The gene calls are TRBV9 and TRBJ1-1, with D tentatively TRBD1 (6 bases). CDR3 size: 13 residues. The V end was cut by 0 bases, the J end by 6 bases, with 9 bases between. Germline CDR1 and CDR2: SGDLS and YYNGEE. CDR3 residues: CASSVVPGAEAFF. The DNA of the CDR3 is TGTGCCAGCAGCGTAGTCCCAGGGGCTGAAGCTTTCTTT. Complete variable domain (other parts from reference TRBV9 and TRBJ1-1): DSGVTQTPKHLITATGQRVTLRCSPRSGDLSVYWYQQSLDQGLQFLIQYYNGEERAKGNILERFSAQQFPDLHSELNLSSLELGDSALYFCASSVVPGAEAFFGQGTRLTVV.

This clone turned up a few times. The chain has TRBV7-2 and TRBJ2-1; 14 bases match TRBD2. Germline CDR1 is SGHTA and CDR2 is FQGNSA. CDR3 size: 16 residues. The V and J ends lost 1 base and 8 bases, in that order; junction bases with no gene match: 4. CDR3 sequence (DNA): TGTGCCAGCAGCTTAGGGGGACTAGCGGGGGTTGATGAGCAGTTCTTC. Translated, it gives CASSLGGLAGVDEQFF.

V gene TRBV4-3 combines with J gene TRBJ1-4; tentatively, D is TRBD1 (5 bases). V was trimmed by 0 bases and J by 7 bases, leaving 15 bases between them. Looked up from germline, CDR1 is LGHNA and CDR2 is YSLEER. There are 16 residues in the CDR3. DNA of the CDR3: TGCGCCAGCAGCCAAGATTGGGGACTTTCATTTGAAAAACTGTTTTTT. This sequence encodes CASSQDWGLSFEKLFF.

The rearrangement uses TRBV7-2 and TRBJ2-1; no definite D call. Germline loops: CDR1 SGHTA, CDR2 FQGNSA. The CDR3 has 15 residues. Trimming took 2 bases from V and 8 from J, leaving 16 bases between them. CDR3 DNA sequence: TGTGCCAGCAGCTTAACGTCGGTCGCCCCCCATGAGCAGTTCTTC. It specifies CASSLTSVAPHEQFF.

The table lists this clone with a count of one. CDR3 in DNA: TGTGCCAGCAGCTTAGACGGGGGGGGCACAGATACGCAGTATTTT. This translates into CASSLDGGGTDTQYF. The V gene is TRBV7-9, the J gene TRBJ2-3; 8 bases fit TRBD2. V was clipped by 1 base and J by 1 base; unmatched bases: 1. The CDR3 sequence is 15 residues long. Germline CDR1 SEHNR, CDR2 FQNEAQ (reference sequence).

The chain links TRBV6-1 to TRBJ1-3; 8 bases align to TRBD1. V shed 8 bases and J 2 bases; nucleotides not matched to a gene: 8. Germline lookup yields CDR1 MNHNS and CDR2 SASEGT. The CDR3 is 15 amino acids. The CDR3 loop reads CASGETGEAGNTIYF. The CDR3 DNA is TGTGCCAGCGGAGAGACAGGGGAGGCTGGAAACACCATATATTTT.

This rearrangement joins TRBV2 to TRBJ2-7, with TRBD2 matching over 13 bases. The CDR3 totals 15 residues. The junction had 4 bases not matched to a gene; V was cut back by 6 bases and J by 2 bases. Germline V CDR1 and CDR2: SNHLY, FYNNEI. CDR3 in DNA: TGTGCCAGCAGGGAAACTAGCGGGAGGGCCTACGAGCAGTACTTC. Its translation is CASRETSGRAYEQYF.